The following is a T cell receptor (beta chain) sequence with its context. The sorted-subset replicate PCRs were given 150 to 200 ng DNA, which is tens of thousands of T cell genomes. Produced via immunoSEQ multiplex PCR; TCRdb's table is partial and in-frame only. The sample lists 2 million to 2.5 million clones, roughly 93% seen once, with approximately 0.35% in the top ten. The sample originates from a study of shared clonotypes between healthy human individuals. Study at large: Every donor yielded three CD4 naive, three CD4 memory, two CD8 naive and one CD8 memory plate.

Germline values: CDR1 SGHRS, CDR2 YFSETQ. V lost 6 bases, J lost 6 bases, and 8 bases stayed unmatched. The CDR3 extends over 14 amino acids. Material for sequencing was naive CD4+ T cells from PBMCs. Subset given: CD45RA+ positively selected. This receptor was obtained from a man between 18 and 29 years old in good health. Some clones in this sample may be carry-over from other donors' samples. This chain connects TRBV5-1 to TRBJ1-2, with TRBD1 identical over 10 bases. CDR3 amino acids: CASTRDRGRDGYTF. The CDR3 nucleotides are TGCGCCAGCACCCGGGACAGGGGAAGGGATGGCTACACCTTC. The whole variable domain, filled in from reference TRBV5-1 and TRBJ1-2, reads KAGVTQTPRYLIKTRGQQVTLSCSPISGHRSVSWYQQTPGQGLQFLFEYFSETQRNKGNFPGRFSGRQFSNSRSEMNVSTLELGDSALYLCASTRDRGRDGYTFGSGTRLTVV.